This T cell receptor (beta chain) came from a study of long-term antiretroviral therapy in people with HIV. Study-wide context: Specimens dating back about a decade before the 2015 immediate-ART recommendation are the oldest included. Study-level results: Across all time points, the repertoire was dominated by clones that expanded before ART. Upon ART, diversity increased but remained lower than transplant donor controls.

The germline gives CDR1 SGHVS, CDR2 FNYEAQ. The V end was cut by 3 bases, the J end by 7 bases, with 7 bases between. This CDR3 is built from 12 residues. Treatment for every participant with HIV took place in the United States. This clone was counted once. The antigen remains undetermined. With survey level as its setting, the immunoSEQ assay was v3.0. The data were produced by immunoSEQ multiplex PCR, yet TCRdb's version contains in-frame clones alone and is incomplete. In the table there are 25,000 to 30,000 clones, 80% to 95% of which are singletons. This rearrangement joins TRBV7-6 to TRBJ2-1, with unresolved D. The starting material was unsorted PBMCs, obtained 3.1 years after starting antiretroviral therapy. This clonotype was sampled from a man aged 18 to 30 with HIV. CDR3 DNA sequence: TGTGCCAGCAGCTTGTCTATTAATGAGCAGTTCTTC. It translates to CASSLSINEQFF. Full variable domain (remainder filled in from reference TRBV7-6 and TRBJ2-1): GAGVSQSPRYKVTKRGQDVALRCDPISGHVSLYWYRQALGQGPEFLTYFNYEAQQDKSGLPNDRFSAERPEGSISTLTIQRTEQRDSAMYRCASSLSINEQFFGPGTRLTVL.